These T cell receptor beta chains were read from a single sample in a study of cytomegalovirus exposure and HLA in healthy donors. TCRdb's table, derived via immunoSEQ multiplex PCR, lists solely in-frame clones and lacks some. The sample table sets out around 50,000 clones. The sequencing sample was made of PBMCs. All receptors come from a female donor in good health and CMV-seronegative. The CDR3 runs from the conserved cysteine through the conserved F or W.

v_gene	j_gene	CDR3aa
TRBV9	TRBJ2-7	CASSVGQGVTHEQYF
TRBV5-1	TRBJ2-5	CASRLAGALQETQYF
TRBV30	TRBJ2-3	CAWRVGGTDTQYF
TRBV6-1	TRBJ2-7	CASSGLSSGAWEQYF
TRBV2	TRBJ2-5	CASSERRNQETQYF
TRBV14	TRBJ1-2	CASSQDRGNYGYTF
TRBV30	TRBJ2-5	CAWTPGTGVGKTQYF
TRBV7-8	TRBJ1-1	CASSLASGTEAFF
TRBV5-1	TRBJ2-7	CASRREGHIQPEQYF
TRBV30	TRBJ2-3	CASSLAGLADTQYF